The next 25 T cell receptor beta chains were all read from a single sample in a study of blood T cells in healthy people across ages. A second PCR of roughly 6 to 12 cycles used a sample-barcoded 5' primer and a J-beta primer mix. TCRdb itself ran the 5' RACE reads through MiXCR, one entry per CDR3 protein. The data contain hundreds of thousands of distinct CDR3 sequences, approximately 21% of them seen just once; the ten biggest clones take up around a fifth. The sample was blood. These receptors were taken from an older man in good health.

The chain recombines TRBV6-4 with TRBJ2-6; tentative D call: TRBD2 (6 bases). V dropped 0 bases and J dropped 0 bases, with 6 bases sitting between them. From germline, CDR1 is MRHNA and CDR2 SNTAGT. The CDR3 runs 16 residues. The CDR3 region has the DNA TGTGCCAGCAGTGACTCTAGCGGCTCTGGGGCCAACGTCCTGACTTTC. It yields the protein CASSDSSGSGANVLTF.

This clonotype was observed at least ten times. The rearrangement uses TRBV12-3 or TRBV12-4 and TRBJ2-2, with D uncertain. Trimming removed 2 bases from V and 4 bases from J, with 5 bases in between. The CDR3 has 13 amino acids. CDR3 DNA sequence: TGTGCCAGCAGTTTACAGCCCACCGGGGAGCTGTTTTTT. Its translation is CASSLQPTGELFF.

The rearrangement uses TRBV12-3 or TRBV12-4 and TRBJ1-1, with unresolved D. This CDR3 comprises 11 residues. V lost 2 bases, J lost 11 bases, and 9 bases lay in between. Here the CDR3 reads CASSLLGSAFF. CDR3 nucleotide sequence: TGTGCCAGCAGTTTACTAGGGAGCGCTTTCTTT.

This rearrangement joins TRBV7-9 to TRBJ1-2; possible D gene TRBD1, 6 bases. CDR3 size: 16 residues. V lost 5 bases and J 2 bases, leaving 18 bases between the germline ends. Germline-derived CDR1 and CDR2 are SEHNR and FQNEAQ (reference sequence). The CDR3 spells CASSPTGGGDNYGYTF. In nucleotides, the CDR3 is TGTGCCAGCAGCCCAACGGGAGGGGGGGACAACTATGGCTACACCTTC.

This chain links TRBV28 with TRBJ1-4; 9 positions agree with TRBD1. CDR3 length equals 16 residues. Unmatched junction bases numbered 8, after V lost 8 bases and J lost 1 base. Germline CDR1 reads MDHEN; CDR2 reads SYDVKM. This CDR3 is CASGSGTGRTNEKLFF. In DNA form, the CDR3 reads TGTGCCAGCGGCTCCGGGACAGGGAGAACTAATGAAAAACTGTTTTTT. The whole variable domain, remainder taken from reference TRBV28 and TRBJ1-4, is DVKVTQSSRYLVKRTGEKVFLECVQDMDHENMFWYRQDPGLGLRLIYFSYDVKMKEKGDIPEGYSVSREKKERFSLILESASTNQTSMYLCASGSGTGRTNEKLFFGSGTQLSVL.

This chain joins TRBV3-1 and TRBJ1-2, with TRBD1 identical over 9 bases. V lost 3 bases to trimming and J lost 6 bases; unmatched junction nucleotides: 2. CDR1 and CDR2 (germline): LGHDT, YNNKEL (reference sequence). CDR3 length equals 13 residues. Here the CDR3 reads CASSQRTGDGYTF. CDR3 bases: TGTGCCAGCAGCCAGAGGACAGGGGATGGCTACACCTTC.

DNA for the CDR3: TGCAGTGCTAGAGATCGATGGCAGGTTAACTATGGCTACACCTTC. Translating gives CSARDRWQVNYGYTF. The V call is TRBV20-1, the J call TRBJ1-2; D unclear. CDR3 length: 15 residues. The V end was cut by 0 bases, the J end by 1 base, with 12 bases between. The germline V gene encodes CDR1 DFQATT and CDR2 SNEGSKA (reference sequence).

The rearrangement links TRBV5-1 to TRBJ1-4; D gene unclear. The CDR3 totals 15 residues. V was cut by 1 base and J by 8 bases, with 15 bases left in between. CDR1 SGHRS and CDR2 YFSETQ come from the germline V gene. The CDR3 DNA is TGCGCCAGCAGCTTGATGCGAGGACTCGGAGAAAAACTGTTTTTT. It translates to CASSLMRGLGEKLFF.

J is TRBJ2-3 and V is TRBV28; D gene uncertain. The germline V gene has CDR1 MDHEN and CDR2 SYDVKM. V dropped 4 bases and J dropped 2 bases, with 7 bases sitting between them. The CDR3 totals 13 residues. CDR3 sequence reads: CASSSTNTDTQYF. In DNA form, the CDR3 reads TGTGCCAGCAGTTCGACGAACACAGATACGCAGTATTTT. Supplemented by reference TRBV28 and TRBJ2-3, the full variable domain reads DVKVTQSSRYLVKRTGEKVFLECVQDMDHENMFWYRQDPGLGLRLIYFSYDVKMKEKGDIPEGYSVSREKKERFSLILESASTNQTSMYLCASSSTNTDTQYFGPGTRLTVL.

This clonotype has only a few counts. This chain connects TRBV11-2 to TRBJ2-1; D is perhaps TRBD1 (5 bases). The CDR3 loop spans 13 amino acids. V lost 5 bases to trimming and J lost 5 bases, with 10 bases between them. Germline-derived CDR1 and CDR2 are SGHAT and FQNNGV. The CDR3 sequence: CASSPGSNNEQFF. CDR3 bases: TGTGCCAGCAGCCCAGGGTCTAACAATGAGCAGTTCTTC.

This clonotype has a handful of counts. CDR3 DNA: TGTGCCAGCAGTGAAGGGACTAGCGGGTTCTTAGCCAAAAACATTCAGTACTTC. Translated, it gives CASSEGTSGFLAKNIQYF. The chain has TRBV2 and TRBJ2-4; 11 nucleotides agree with TRBD2. Looked up from germline, CDR1 is SNHLY and CDR2 is FYNNEI. The CDR3 totals 18 residues. V trimming: 1 base; J trimming: 0 bases; junction bases outside the gene matches: 5.

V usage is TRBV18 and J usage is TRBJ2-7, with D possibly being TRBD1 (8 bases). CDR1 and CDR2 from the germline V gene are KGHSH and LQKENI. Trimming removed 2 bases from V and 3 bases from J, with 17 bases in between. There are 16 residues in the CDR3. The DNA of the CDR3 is TGTGCCAGCTCACCAACGGGGGGACAGGTACACTACGAGCAGTACGTC. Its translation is CASSPTGGQVHYEQYV.

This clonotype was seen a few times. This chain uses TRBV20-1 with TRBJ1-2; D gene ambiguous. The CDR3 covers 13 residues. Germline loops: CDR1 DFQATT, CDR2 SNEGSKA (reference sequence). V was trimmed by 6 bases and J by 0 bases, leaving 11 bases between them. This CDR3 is CSAPQGANYGYTF. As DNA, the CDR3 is TGCAGTGCCCCCCAAGGAGCTAACTATGGCTACACCTTC.

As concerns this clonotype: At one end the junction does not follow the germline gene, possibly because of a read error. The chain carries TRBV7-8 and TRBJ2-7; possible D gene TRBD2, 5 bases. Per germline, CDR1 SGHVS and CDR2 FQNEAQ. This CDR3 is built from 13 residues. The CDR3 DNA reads TGTCCCAGCAGCTTAGAAGGAGGCAGTGAGCAGTCCTTC. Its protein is CPSSLEGGSEQSF.

CDR3 DNA sequence: TGTGCCAGCAGCCGCACGACAGACTCTGGAAACACCATATATTTT. Amino acid sequence: CASSRTTDSGNTIYF. The chain recombines TRBV3-1 with TRBJ1-3; D is perhaps TRBD1 (5 bases). V was clipped by 4 bases and J by 0 bases, with 10 bases between them. Germline-derived CDR1 and CDR2 are LGHDT and YNNKEL (reference sequence). This CDR3 has 15 residues.

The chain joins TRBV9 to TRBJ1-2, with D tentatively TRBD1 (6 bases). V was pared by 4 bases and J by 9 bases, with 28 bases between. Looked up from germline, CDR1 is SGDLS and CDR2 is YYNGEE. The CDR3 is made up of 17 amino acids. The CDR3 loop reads CASSPGAGEGGDVSYTF. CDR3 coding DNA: TGTGCCAGCAGCCCAGGGGCAGGAGAAGGGGGAGACGTCAGCTACACCTTC.

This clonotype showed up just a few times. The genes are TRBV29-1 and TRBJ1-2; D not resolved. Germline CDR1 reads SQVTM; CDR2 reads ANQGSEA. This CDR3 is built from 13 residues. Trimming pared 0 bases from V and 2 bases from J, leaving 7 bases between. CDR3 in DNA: TGCAGCGTTGAAGATGTGGCCAACTATGGCTACACCTTC. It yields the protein CSVEDVANYGYTF.

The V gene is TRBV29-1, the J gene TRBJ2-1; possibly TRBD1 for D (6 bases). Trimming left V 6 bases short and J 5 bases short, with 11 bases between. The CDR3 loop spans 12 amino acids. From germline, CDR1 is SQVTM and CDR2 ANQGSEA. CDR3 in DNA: TGCAGCGTGGGTGGACAGAACAATGAGCAGTTCTTC. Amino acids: CSVGGQNNEQFF.

CDR3 region: CASSLVGGVSDQPQHF. The CDR3 DNA sequence: TGTGCCAGCAGCTTAGTAGGAGGGGTGAGCGATCAGCCCCAGCATTTT. The V and J genes are TRBV7-9 and TRBJ1-5; D perhaps matches TRBD1 (5 bases). The V and J ends lost 1 base and 5 bases respectively, with 15 bases between them. CDR1 is SEHNR and CDR2 is FQNEAQ in the germline V gene (reference sequence). The CDR3 loop spans 16 amino acids.

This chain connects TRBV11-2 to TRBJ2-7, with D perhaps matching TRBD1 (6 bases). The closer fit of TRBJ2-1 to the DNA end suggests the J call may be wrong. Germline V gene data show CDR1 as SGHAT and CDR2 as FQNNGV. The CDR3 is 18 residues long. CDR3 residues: CASRGYRVFAAAYNEQFF. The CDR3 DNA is TGTGCCAGCAGGGGATACAGGGTTTTTGCGGCGGCATACAATGAGCAGTTCTTC.

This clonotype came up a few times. CDR3 nucleotides: TGTGCCAGCAGTTACAGGGGGGGCACTGAAGCTTTCTTT. This gives the protein CASSYRGGTEAFF. The chain has TRBV6-6 and TRBJ1-1; TRBD1 is a possible D gene (6 bases). Trimming removed 2 bases from V and 4 bases from J, with 8 bases in between. Germline CDR1 MNHNY, CDR2 SVGAGI (reference sequence). There are 13 residues in the CDR3.

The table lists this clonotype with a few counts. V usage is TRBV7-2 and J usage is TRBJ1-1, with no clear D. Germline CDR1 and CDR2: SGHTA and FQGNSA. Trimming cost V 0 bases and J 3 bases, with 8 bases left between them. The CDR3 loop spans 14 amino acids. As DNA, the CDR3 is TGTGCCAGCAGCTTAGCTGAGGGCTACACTGAAGCTTTCTTT. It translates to CASSLAEGYTEAFF.

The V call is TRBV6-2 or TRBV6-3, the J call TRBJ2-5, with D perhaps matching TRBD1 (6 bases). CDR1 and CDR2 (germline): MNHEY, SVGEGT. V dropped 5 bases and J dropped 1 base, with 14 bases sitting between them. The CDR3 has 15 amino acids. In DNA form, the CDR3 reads TGTGCCAGCAGTAGCCGAACAGGGTTCCAAGAGACCCAGTACTTC. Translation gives CASSSRTGFQETQYF.

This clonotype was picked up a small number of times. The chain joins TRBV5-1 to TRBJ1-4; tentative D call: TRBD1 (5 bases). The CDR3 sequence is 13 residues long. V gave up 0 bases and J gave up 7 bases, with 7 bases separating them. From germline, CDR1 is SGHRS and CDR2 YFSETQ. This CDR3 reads CASSLDRFEKLFF. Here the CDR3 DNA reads TGCGCCAGCAGCTTGGACAGGTTTGAAAAACTGTTTTTT.

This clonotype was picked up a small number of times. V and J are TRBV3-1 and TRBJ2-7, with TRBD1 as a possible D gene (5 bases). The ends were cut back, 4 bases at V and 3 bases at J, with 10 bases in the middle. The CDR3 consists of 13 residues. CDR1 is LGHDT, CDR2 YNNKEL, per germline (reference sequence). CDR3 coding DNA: TGTGCCAGCAGCCTAGGGGCCTTCTACGAGCAGTACTTC. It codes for CASSLGAFYEQYF.